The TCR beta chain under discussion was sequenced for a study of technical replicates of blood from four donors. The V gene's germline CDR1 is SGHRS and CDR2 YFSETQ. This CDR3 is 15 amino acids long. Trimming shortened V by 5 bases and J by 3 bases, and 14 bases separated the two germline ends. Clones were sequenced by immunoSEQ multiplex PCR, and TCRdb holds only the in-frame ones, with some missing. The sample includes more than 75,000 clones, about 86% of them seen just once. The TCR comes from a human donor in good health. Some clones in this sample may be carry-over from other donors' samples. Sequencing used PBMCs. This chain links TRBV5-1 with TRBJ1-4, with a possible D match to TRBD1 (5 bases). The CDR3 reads CASSPQGSANEKLFF. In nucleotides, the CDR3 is TGCGCCAGCAGTCCTCAGGGTTCGGCTAATGAAAAACTGTTTTTT.